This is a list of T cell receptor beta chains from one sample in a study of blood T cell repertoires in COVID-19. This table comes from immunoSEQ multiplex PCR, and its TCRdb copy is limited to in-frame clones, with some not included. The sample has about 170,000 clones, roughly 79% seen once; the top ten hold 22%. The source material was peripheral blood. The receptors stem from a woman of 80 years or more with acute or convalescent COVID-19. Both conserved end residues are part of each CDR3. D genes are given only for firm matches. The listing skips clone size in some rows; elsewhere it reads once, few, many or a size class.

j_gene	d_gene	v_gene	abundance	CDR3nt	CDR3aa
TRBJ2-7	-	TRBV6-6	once	TGTGCCAGCAGTTACGAGTCAATCTACGAGCAGTACTTC	CASSYESIYEQYF
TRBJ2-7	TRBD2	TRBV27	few	TGTGCCAGCAGTTTATTGGTAGCGGGAGAGGAATCCGAGCAGTACTTC	CASSLLVAGEESEQYF
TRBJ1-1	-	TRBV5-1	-	TGCGCCAGCAGCTTGGAGGGGAGGGGGGACACTGAAGCTTTCTTT	CASSLEGRGDTEAFF
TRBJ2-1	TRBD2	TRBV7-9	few	TGTGCCAGCAGCTTAGCGGGACTAGCGGCCTACAATGAGCAGTTCTTC	CASSLAGLAAYNEQFF
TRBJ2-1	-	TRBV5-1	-	TGCGCCAGCAGCTTCCGGGACTCCTTAAACAATGAGCAGTTCTTC	CASSFRDSLNNEQFF
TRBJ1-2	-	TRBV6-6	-	TGTGCCAGCAGTTACTCGGGTCAGGACTATGGCTACACCTTC	CASSYSGQDYGYTF
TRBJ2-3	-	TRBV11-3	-	TGTGCCAGCAGCTTAGGATGGCGGGATACGCAGTATTTT	CASSLGWRDTQYF
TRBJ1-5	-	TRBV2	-	TGTGCCAGCAGTCCCCAAGGGGGCAATCAGCCCCAGCATTTT	CASSPQGGNQPQHF
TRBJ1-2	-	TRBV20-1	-	TGCAGTGCTAGTGAAGCGAGAACCTATGGCTACACCTTC	CSASEARTYGYTF
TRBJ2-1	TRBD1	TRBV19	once	TGTGCCAGTAGGATCCCGGGACAGGGAGGCTACAATGAGCAGTTCTTC	CASRIPGQGGYNEQFF
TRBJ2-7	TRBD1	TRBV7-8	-	TGTGCCAGCAGCTCCCAGGGGGTGGACTCCTACGAGCAGTACTTC	CASSSQGVDSYEQYF
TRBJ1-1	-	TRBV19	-	TGTGCCAGTAGTATATATGAGGGTCCCACTGAAGCTTTCTTT	CASSIYEGPTEAFF
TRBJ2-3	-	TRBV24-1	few	TGTGCCACCAGTTCACCAGGGCGCTACACAGATACGCAGTATTTT	CATSSPGRYTDTQYF
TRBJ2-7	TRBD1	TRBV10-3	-	TGTGCCATCAGTCTTCAAACAGGGGGTTCCTACTACGAGCAGTACTTC	CAISLQTGGSYYEQYF
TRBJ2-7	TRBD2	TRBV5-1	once	TGCGCCAGCAGCCCGGGGACTAGCGGGAACTCCTACGAGCAGTACTTC	CASSPGTSGNSYEQYF
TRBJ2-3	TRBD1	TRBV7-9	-	TGTGCCAGCAGCGGGACAGGGTTTTCAGATACGCAGTATTTT	CASSGTGFSDTQYF
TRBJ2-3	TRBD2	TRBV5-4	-	TGTGCCAGCAGCTGGAGATTGGCGGGAGGGGAAGATACGCAGTATTTT	CASSWRLAGGEDTQYF
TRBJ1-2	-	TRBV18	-	TGTGCCAGCTCAATGGACACTTCCTATGGCTACACCTTC	CASSMDTSYGYTF
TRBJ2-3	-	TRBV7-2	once	TGTGCCAGCAGCCCCTTGAGGGATACGCAGTATTTT	CASSPLRDTQYF
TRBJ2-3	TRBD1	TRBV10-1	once	TGCGCCAGCAGGGCTGACAGGGGAACAGATACGCAGTATTTT	CASRADRGTDTQYF
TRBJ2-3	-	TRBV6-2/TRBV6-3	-	TGTGCCAGCAGTTACCGTCGGGGGACAGATACGCAGTATTTT	CASSYRRGTDTQYF
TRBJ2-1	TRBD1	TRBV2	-	TGTGCCAGCAGTGAAGGACAGGGGGGATACAATGAGCAGTTCTTC	CASSEGQGGYNEQFF
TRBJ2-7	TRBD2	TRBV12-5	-	TGTGCTAGTGGCCCGGGGGGGGGAAACGAGCAGTACTTC	CASGPGGGNEQYF
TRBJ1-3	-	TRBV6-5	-	TGTGCCAGCGAAAGTGGAGCCGCTTCTGGAAACACCATATATTTT	CASESGAASGNTIYF
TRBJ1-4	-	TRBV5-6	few	TGTGCCAGCAGCTTGACAGGGCCTAATGAAAAACTGTTTTTT	CASSLTGPNEKLFF
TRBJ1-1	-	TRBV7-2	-	TGTGCCAGCAGTTTCTCGTCAGGATCCGCTGAAGCTTTCTTT	CASSFSSGSAEAFF
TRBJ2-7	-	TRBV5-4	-	TGTGCCAGCAGGGACCCCGACAGGCCCTACGAGCAGTACTTC	CASRDPDRPYEQYF